This TCR beta chain was identified in a study of T cells expressing NK-cell markers. One entry per CDR3 protein, without DNA, is what TCRdb gives after re-calling the 5' RACE reads. This sample lists about 260,000 distinct CDR3 sequences; its ten largest clones have around 4.2%. This CDR3 comprises 11 residues. Looked up from germline, CDR1 is SQVTM and CDR2 is ANQGSEA. Sequencing was done on a sample of blood T cells: a sorted CD56 or NKG2C T cell subset, CD4+ or CD8+ T cells, or bulk PBMC T cells (not recorded which). The sequence came from a woman aged 18-70 years in good health. The chain has TRBV29-1 and TRBJ2-7; the TCRdb D gene call, TRBD1, has no DNA to confirm it. Here the CDR3 reads CSVETPGAQYF.